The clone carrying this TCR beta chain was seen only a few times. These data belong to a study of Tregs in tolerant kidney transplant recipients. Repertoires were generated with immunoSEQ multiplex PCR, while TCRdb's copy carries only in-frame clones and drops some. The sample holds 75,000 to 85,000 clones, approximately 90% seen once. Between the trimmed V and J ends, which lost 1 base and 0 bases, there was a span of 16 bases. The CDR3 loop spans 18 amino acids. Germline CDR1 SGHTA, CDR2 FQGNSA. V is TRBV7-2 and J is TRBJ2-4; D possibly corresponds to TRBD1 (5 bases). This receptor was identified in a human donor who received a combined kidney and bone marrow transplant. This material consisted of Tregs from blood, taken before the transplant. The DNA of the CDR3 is TGTGCCAGCAGCTTAGTTCCCCCGACAGTCCTAGCCAAAAACATTCAGTACTTC. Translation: CASSLVPPTVLAKNIQYF.